The sequence of this T cell receptor beta chain was determined in a study of radiation and T cells in renal cell carcinoma. The germline V gene has CDR1 SGHTA and CDR2 FQGNSA. Trimming cost V 7 bases and J 7 bases, with 13 bases left between them. This CDR3 region has 12 residues. The time point denotes: blood 4 weeks post-SBRT, at nephrectomy. Treatment given: 15 Gy SBRT to primary tumor, nephrectomy 4 weeks later. After SBRT, blood was collected at 2 and 4 weeks, plus baseline. Profiling relied on immunoSEQ multiplex PCR, and the TCRdb table lists in-frame clones only, not all of them. This table has approximately 150,000 clones, 80% to 90% appearing once. A word on this clone: The antigen is unknown.

Study-wide results and caveats: Pretreatment tumor biopsies were lacking, so baseline clonotypes are unknown. From baseline, blood top tumor clonotypes peaked at 2 weeks post-radiation.

The origin of this receptor is a woman aged 45-60 years with renal cell carcinoma. This specimen was blood, taken from a patient whose treatment included radiotherapy and nephrectomy. The rearrangement links TRBV7-2 to TRBJ2-5; a weak D match, TRBD2 (5 bases). For the CDR3, the DNA is TGTGCCAGCAATACTCCCGGGGTGACCCAGTACTTC. It translates to CASNTPGVTQYF.